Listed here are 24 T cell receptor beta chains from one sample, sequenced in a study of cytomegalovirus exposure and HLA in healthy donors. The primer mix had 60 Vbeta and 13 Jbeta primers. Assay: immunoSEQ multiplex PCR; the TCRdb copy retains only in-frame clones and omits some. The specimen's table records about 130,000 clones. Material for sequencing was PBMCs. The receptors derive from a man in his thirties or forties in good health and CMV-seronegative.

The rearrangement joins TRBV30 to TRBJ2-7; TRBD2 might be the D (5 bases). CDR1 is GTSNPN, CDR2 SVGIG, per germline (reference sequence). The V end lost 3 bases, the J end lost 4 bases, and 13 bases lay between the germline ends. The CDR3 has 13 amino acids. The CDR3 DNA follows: TGTGCCTGGAGGGGAGCCACGGGGTACGAGCAGTACTTC. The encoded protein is CAWRGATGYEQYF.

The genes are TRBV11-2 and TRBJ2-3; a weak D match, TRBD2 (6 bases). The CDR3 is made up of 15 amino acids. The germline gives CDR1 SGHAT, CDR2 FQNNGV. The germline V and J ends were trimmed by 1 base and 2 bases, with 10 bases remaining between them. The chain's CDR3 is CASSLARGNTDTQYF. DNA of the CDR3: TGTGCCAGCAGCTTAGCCCGGGGGAACACAGATACGCAGTATTTT. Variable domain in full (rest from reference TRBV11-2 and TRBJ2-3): EAGVAQSPRYKIIEKRQSVAFWCNPISGHATLYWYQQILGQGPKLLIQFQNNGVVDDSQLPKDRFSAERLKGVDSTLKIQPAKLEDSAVYLCASSLARGNTDTQYFGPGTRLTVL.

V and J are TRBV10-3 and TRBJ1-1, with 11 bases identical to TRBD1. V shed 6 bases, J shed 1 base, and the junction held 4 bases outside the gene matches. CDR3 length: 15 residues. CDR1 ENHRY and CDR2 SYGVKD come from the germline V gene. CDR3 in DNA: TGTGCCATCAGCTCGGGACAGGGGGGGAACACTGAAGCTTTCTTT. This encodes CAISSGQGGNTEAFF.

The CDR3: CASSQDSTAGYTF. CDR3 DNA: TGCGCCAGCAGCCAAGATTCGACAGCTGGCTACACCTTC. The chain couples TRBV4-1 to TRBJ1-2; perhaps TRBD1 as D (5 bases). Between the trimmed V and J ends, which lost 0 bases and 7 bases, there was a span of 9 bases. The germline V gene encodes CDR1 MGHRA and CDR2 YSYEKL. The CDR3 loop spans 13 amino acids.

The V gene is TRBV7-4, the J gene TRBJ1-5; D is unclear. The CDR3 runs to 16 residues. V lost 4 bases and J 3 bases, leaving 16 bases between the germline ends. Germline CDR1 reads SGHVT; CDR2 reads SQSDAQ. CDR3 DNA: TGTGCCAGCAGCTGCGGTTCAACTTCCTACAATCAGCCCCAGCATTTT. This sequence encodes CASSCGSTSYNQPQHF.

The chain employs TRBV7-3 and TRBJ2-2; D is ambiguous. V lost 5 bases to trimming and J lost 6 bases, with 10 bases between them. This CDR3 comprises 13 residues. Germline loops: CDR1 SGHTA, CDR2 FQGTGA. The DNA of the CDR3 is TGTGCCAGCAGCGAAAGTCAGGCCGGGGAGCTGTTTTTT. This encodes CASSESQAGELFF.

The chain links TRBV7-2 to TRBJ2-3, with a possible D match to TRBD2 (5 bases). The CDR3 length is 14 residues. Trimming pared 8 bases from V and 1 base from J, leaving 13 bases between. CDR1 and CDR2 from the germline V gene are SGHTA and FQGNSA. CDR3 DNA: TGTGCCAGCTCCTCAGCGGCCGGCACAGATACGCAGTATTTT. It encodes CASSSAAGTDTQYF.

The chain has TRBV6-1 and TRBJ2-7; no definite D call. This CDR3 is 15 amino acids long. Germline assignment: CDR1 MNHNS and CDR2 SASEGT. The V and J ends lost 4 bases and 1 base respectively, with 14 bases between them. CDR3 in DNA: TGTGCCAGCAGTGGTCTAGTTTTTAGTTCCTACGAGCAGTACTTC. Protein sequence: CASSGLVFSSYEQYF.

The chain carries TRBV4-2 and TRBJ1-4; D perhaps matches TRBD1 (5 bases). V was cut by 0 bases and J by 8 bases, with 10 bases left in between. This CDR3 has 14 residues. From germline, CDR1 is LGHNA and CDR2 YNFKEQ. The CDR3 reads CASSQDAQGEKLFF. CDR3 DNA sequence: TGTGCCAGCAGCCAAGACGCTCAGGGAGAAAAACTGTTTTTT.

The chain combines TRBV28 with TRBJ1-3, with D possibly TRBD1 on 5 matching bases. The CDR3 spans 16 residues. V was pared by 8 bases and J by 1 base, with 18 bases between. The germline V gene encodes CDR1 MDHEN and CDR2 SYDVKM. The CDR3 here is CASETGTFASGNTIYF. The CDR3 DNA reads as TGTGCCAGCGAGACCGGGACTTTCGCTTCTGGAAACACCATATATTTT. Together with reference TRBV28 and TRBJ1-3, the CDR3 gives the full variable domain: DVKVTQSSRYLVKRTGEKVFLECVQDMDHENMFWYRQDPGLGLRLIYFSYDVKMKEKGDIPEGYSVSREKKERFSLILESASTNQTSMYLCASETGTFASGNTIYFGEGSWLTVV.

CDR3 sequence: CASLSLAGGFYEQYF. The DNA of the CDR3 is TGCGCCAGCTTATCCTTGGCGGGGGGCTTCTACGAGCAGTACTTC. V and J are TRBV10-2 and TRBJ2-7; 8 nucleotides align to TRBD2. The CDR3 consists of 15 residues. The germline gives CDR1 WSHSY, CDR2 SAAADI. V trimming: 8 bases; J trimming: 3 bases; junction bases outside the gene matches: 12.

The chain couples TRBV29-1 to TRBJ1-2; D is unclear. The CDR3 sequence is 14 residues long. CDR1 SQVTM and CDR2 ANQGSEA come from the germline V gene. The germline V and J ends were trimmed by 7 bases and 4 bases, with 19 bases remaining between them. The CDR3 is CSAQPSEAFYGYTF. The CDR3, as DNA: TGCAGCGCCCAACCATCCGAGGCCTTCTATGGCTACACCTTC.

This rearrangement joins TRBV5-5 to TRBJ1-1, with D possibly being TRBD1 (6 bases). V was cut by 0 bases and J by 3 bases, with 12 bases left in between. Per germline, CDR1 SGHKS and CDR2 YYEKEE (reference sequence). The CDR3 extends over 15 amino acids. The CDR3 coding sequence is TGTGCCAGCAGCTTGGCGCCGGGGGGCTACACTGAAGCTTTCTTT. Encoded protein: CASSLAPGGYTEAFF.

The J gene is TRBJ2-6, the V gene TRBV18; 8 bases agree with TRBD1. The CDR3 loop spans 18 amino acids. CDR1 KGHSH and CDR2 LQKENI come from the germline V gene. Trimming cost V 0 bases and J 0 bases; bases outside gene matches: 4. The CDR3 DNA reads TGTGCCAGCTCACCACCAGGACAGGGTTACTCTGGGGCCAACGTCCTGACTTTC. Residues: CASSPPGQGYSGANVLTF.

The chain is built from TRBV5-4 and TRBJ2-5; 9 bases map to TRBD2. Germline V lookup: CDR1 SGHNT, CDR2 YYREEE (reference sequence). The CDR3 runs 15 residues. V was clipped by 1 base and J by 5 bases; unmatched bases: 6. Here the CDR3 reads CASSLSAGGWETQYF. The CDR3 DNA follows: TGTGCCAGCAGCTTGAGTGCGGGAGGGTGGGAGACCCAGTACTTC.

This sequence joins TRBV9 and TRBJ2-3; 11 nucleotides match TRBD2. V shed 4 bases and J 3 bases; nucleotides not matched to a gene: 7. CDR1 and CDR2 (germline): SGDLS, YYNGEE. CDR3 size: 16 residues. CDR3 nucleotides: TGTGCCAGCAGCTTCCGACTAGCGGGAACGACAGATACGCAGTATTTT. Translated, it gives CASSFRLAGTTDTQYF.

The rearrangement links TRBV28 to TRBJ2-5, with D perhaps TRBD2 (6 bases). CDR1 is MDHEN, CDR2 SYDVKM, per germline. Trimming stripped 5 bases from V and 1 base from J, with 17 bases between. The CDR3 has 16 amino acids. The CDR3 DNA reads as TGTGCCAGCAGTCGCCGGGGGAGAGGTTTCCAAGAGACCCAGTACTTC. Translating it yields CASSRRGRGFQETQYF.

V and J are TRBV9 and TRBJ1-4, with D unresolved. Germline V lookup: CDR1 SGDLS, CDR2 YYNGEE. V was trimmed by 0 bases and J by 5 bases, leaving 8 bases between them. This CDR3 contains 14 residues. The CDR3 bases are TGTGCCAGCAGCGTAGGACACGCGAATGAAAAACTGTTTTTT. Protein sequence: CASSVGHANEKLFF.

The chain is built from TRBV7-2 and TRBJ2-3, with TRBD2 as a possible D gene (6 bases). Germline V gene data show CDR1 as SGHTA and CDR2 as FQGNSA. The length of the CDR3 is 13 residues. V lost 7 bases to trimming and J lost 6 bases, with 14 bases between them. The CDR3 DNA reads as TGTGCCAGCAATTGGGTAGCGGCCGATACGCAGTATTTT. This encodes CASNWVAADTQYF.

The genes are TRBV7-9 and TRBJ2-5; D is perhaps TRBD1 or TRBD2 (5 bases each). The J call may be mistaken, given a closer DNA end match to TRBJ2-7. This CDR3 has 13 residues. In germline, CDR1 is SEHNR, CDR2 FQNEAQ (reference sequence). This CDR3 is CASSSRGDYEQYF. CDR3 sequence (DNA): TGTGCCAGCAGCTCCCGAGGGGACTACGAGCAGTACTTC.

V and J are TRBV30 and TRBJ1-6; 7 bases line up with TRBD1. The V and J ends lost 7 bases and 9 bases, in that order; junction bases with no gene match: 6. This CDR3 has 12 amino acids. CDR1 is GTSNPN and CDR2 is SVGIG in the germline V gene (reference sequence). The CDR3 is CALDRSGSPLHF. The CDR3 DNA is TGTGCCTTGGACAGGTCAGGTTCACCCCTCCACTTT.

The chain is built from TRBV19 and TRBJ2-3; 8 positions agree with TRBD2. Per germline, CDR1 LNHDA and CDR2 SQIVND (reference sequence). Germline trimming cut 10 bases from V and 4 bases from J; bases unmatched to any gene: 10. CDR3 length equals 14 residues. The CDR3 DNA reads TGTGCCACCACCCTCGGGAGGGGGGCAGATACGCAGTATTTT. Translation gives CATTLGRGADTQYF.

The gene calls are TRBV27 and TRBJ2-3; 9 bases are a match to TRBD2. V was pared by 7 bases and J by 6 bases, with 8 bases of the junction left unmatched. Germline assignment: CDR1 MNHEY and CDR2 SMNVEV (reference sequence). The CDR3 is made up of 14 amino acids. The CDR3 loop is CASTIAGERDTQYF. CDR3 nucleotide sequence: TGTGCCAGCACCATAGCGGGAGAGAGGGATACGCAGTATTTT.

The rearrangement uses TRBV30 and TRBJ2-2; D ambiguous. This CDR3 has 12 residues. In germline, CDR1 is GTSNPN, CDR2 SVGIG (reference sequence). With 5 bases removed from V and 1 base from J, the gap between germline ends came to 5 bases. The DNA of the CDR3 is TGTGCCTGGCTTCTGAACACCGGGGAGCTGTTTTTT. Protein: CAWLLNTGELFF.